This TCR beta chain originates from a study of cytomegalovirus exposure and HLA in healthy donors. In its sample, this clone was seen once. Its antigen is undetermined. The PCR was carried out with 60 Vbeta primers and 13 Jbeta primers. Assay used: immunoSEQ multiplex PCR; TCRdb lists only in-frame clones, some missing. The table has 140,000 or so clones, over 70% seen once; the top ten hold 4.5%. Regarding the study as a whole: On later analysis, the bulk of CMV-associated TCR beta chains appeared to be HLA-restricted. Later, an analysis found that common viral pathogens appeared to be linked with several of the most significant clusters. Researchers catalogued about 160 TCR beta chains as cytomegalovirus-associated.

This CDR3 is built from 13 residues. V lost 6 bases to trimming and J lost 8 bases; unmatched junction nucleotides: 3. Germline CDR1 reads MNHEY; CDR2 reads SMNVEV (reference sequence). Sequenced sample: PBMCs. The chain links TRBV27 to TRBJ1-6, with 8 bases aligning to TRBD1. The TCR comes from a man between 40 and 49 years old in good health and CMV-seronegative. CDR3 amino acids: CASRTGGDSPLHF. CDR3 coding DNA: TGTGCCAGCAGAACAGGGGGGGATTCACCCCTCCACTTT.